The 2 T cell receptor beta chains below all came from one sample that was sequenced in a study of T cells in Graves' hyperthyroidism and ophthalmopathy. From RNA transcripts, TCR beta CDR3 regions were amplified. HTBI primers were employed in a first-round RT-PCR of the TCR CDR3. MiXCR was run by TCRdb on the multiplex PCR reads, yielding one entry per CDR3 protein. The table lists about 96,000 distinct CDR3 sequences, roughly 56% of them singletons. The specimen was blood. The receptors were sampled from a woman between 35 and 50 years old with Graves' hyperthyroidism.

This clonotype showed up many times. V and J are TRBV7-9 and TRBJ1-2; D may be TRBD1 (6 bases). Trimming removed 4 bases from V and 4 bases from J, with 13 bases in between. The germline V gene encodes CDR1 SEHNR and CDR2 FQNEAQ (reference sequence). The CDR3 loop spans 14 amino acids. The CDR3, as DNA: TGTGCCAGCAGCTCGGCAGGGGATTCCTATGGCTACACCTTC. Its translation is CASSSAGDSYGYTF.

The V call is TRBV7-8, the J call TRBJ2-7; 8 bases are a match to TRBD1. Germline V gene data show CDR1 as SGHVS and CDR2 as FQNEAQ. The CDR3 has 14 amino acids. V lost 5 bases and J lost 4; bases outside the gene matches: 7. This chain's CDR3 is CASSVPGGPYEQYF. DNA of the CDR3: TGTGCCAGCAGCGTTCCAGGGGGCCCTTACGAGCAGTACTTC.